This T cell receptor (beta chain) was observed in a study of blood T cell repertoires in COVID-19. The wider study: Samples representing acute and convalescent COVID-19 were sourced from the United States, Italy and Spain.

With V trimmed by 4 bases and J by 4 bases, 13 bases remained unmatched. CDR1 and CDR2 from the germline V gene are SNHLY and FYNNEI. CDR3 length: 19 residues. Authors' data handling: Reference gene primers were amplified, and this amplification served to estimate nucleated cell counts. Profiling relied on immunoSEQ multiplex PCR, and the TCRdb table lists in-frame clones only, not all of them. V, J and clone size were drawn from that table, and D and trimming were deduced from the DNA. The table includes around 150,000 clones, approximately 86% detected once. Those enrolled in Seattle joined during active infection and were followed longitudinally afterward.

This TCR came from a woman aged 40 to 50 with COVID-19, enrolled during active disease. The chain combines TRBV2 with TRBJ2-3; TRBD2 agrees at 14 bases. The source material was peripheral blood. CDR3 loop: CASSGRLAGGPAGADTQYF. In nucleotides, the CDR3 is TGTGCCAGCAGTGGGCGACTAGCGGGAGGGCCCGCGGGGGCAGATACGCAGTATTTT.